Only a few counts were recorded for the clone carrying this T cell receptor beta chain. No antigen is known for it. This sample stems from a study of T cells in Graves' hyperthyroidism and ophthalmopathy. Every diagnosis used clinical symptoms, serum thyroxine and TRAb, thyroid ultrasound and orbital computed tomography. Notes on the study in general: Most expanded thyroid clonotypes above 0.001 also appeared in blood. Ophthalmopathy prediction by the model preceded onset by a median roughly 6.3 months. Separation of ophthalmopathy from stable hyperthyroidism was achieved by a 13 V-J model.

V gave up 5 bases and J gave up 6 bases; unmatched junction bases: 9. Germline CDR1 is SQVTM and CDR2 is ANQGSEA. The CDR3 totals 14 residues. RNA transcripts gave rise to amplified TCR beta CDR3 regions. The HTBI primer set served for first-round RT-PCR of the TCR CDR3. TCRdb reanalysed the multiplex PCR reads using MiXCR and keeps one entry per CDR3 protein. The table has about 660,000 distinct CDR3 sequences, 45% seen once. The chain recombines TRBV29-1 with TRBJ2-2, with 7 bases aligning to TRBD2. Sequencing was carried out using peripheral blood or thyroid tissue (not recorded which). The sequence was collected from an adult man with Graves' disease, either hyperthyroidism or ophthalmopathy (not recorded which). CDR3 nucleotides: TGCAGCGTTTCCCCTGGGGGGGGGGCCGGGGAGCTGTTTTTT. Its translation: CSVSPGGGAGELFF.